This is a list of T cell receptor beta chains from one sample in a study of blood T cell repertoires in COVID-19. Only in-frame clones appear in the TCRdb table, and some are missing; sequencing was by immunoSEQ multiplex PCR. The data contain some 200,000 clones, 86% of them singletons. What was sequenced was peripheral blood. These receptors were obtained from a woman in her sixties or seventies with COVID-19, enrolled during active disease. The CDR3 runs from the conserved cysteine through the conserved F or W. Each record gives: D gene, V gene, J gene, clone size, CDR3 protein, CDR3 DNA. A D gene is named only where the DNA matches it firmly. Expanded clones are given a class, and other clones once, few, many or no size at all.

-	TRBV28	TRBJ2-7	-	CASNPLALHYEQYF	TGTGCCAGCAACCCTCTAGCGCTCCACTACGAGCAGTACTTC
-	TRBV18	TRBJ1-6	-	CASSGLSYNSPLHF	TGTGCCAGCTCCGGACTCTCCTATAATTCACCCCTCCACTTT
TRBD1	TRBV4-2	TRBJ1-1	-	CASSQDPIRDSEAFF	TGTGCCAGCAGCCAAGATCCGATCCGGGACAGCGAAGCTTTCTTT
-	TRBV2	TRBJ1-1	-	CASSMRQYNTEAFF	TGTGCCAGCAGTATGCGACAGTACAACACTGAAGCTTTCTTT
TRBD2	TRBV25-1	TRBJ2-1	-	CASSDLLAAYSYNEQFF	TGTGCCAGCAGTGATTTACTAGCGGCCTACTCCTACAATGAGCAGTTCTTC
-	TRBV5-1	TRBJ2-7	-	CASSLEAGSYEQYF	TGCGCCAGCAGCTTGGAAGCAGGATCCTACGAGCAGTACTTC
-	TRBV5-1	TRBJ2-1	-	CASKLGTSRSYNEQFF	TGCGCCAGTAAACTAGGGACTTCGCGGTCCTACAATGAGCAGTTCTTC
TRBD1	TRBV29-1	TRBJ1-2	once	CSVGGQQNNYGYTF	TGCAGCGTTGGGGGACAGCAAAATAACTATGGCTACACCTTC
-	TRBV28	TRBJ1-5	-	CASSITLVSQYSNQPQHF	TGTGCCAGCAGTATCACCCTGGTGTCGCAGTATAGCAATCAGCCCCAGCATTTT
TRBD2	TRBV27	TRBJ2-7	-	CASSLRGTSGTYEQYF	TGTGCCAGCAGTTTAAGGGGGACTAGCGGGACCTACGAGCAGTACTTC
TRBD1	TRBV10-3	TRBJ1-6	-	CASRGRYLHF	TGTGCCTCGAGGGGGCGTTACCTCCACTTT
-	TRBV9	TRBJ2-5	-	CASSVDVGGQETQYF	TGTGCCAGCAGCGTAGATGTGGGAGGTCAGGAGACCCAGTACTTC
TRBD1	TRBV15	TRBJ1-4	-	CATSRGPQGAREKLFF	TGTGCCACCAGCAGGGGACCCCAGGGGGCGCGTGAAAAACTGTTTTTT
TRBD1	TRBV25-1	TRBJ2-7	-	CASSSLGQGTYEQYF	TGTGCCAGCAGCTCCCTTGGACAGGGAACCTACGAGCAGTACTTC
TRBD1	TRBV13	TRBJ1-5	once	CASSLGQGINQPQHF	TGTGCCAGCAGCTTAGGACAGGGGATCAATCAGCCCCAGCATTTT
-	TRBV7-9	TRBJ1-2	-	CASSLGSGVGYGYTF	TGTGCCAGCAGCTTAGGGTCGGGAGTTGGCTATGGCTACACCTTC
-	TRBV7-2	TRBJ2-5	-	CASSPSRTQYF	TGTGCCAGCAGCCCCTCCCGGACCCAGTACTTC
TRBD2	TRBV19	TRBJ2-7	-	CASSIRDYSYEQYF	TGTGCCAGTAGTATAAGGGACTACTCCTACGAGCAGTACTTC
TRBD2	TRBV5-1	TRBJ2-7	-	CASSLGTSGSYEQYF	TGCGCCAGCAGCTTGGGGACTAGCGGATCCTACGAGCAGTACTTC
-	TRBV12-3/TRBV12-4	TRBJ1-1	-	CASSLAEATEAFF	TGTGCCAGCAGTTTGGCTGAGGCCACTGAAGCTTTCTTT
-	TRBV4-1	TRBJ2-3	-	CASSPTGQRTDTQYF	TGCGCCAGCAGCCCCACAGGGCAGCGCACAGATACGCAGTATTTT
-	TRBV3-1/TRBV3-2	TRBJ1-6	-	CASSQGGGKRSPLHF	TGTGCCAGCAGCCAAGGTGGAGGGAAGAGGTCACCCCTCCACTTT
-	TRBV2	TRBJ2-3	-	CASSGRGTDTQYF	TGTGCCAGCAGCGGGAGAGGAACAGATACGCAGTATTTT
-	TRBV27	TRBJ1-2	-	CASSLSLNIGGYGYTF	TGTGCCAGCAGTTTATCGCTTAATATCGGGGGCTATGGCTACACCTTC
-	TRBV7-2	TRBJ1-2	few	CASSTARGNYGYTF	TGTGCCAGCAGCACCGCACGAGGGAACTATGGCTACACCTTC